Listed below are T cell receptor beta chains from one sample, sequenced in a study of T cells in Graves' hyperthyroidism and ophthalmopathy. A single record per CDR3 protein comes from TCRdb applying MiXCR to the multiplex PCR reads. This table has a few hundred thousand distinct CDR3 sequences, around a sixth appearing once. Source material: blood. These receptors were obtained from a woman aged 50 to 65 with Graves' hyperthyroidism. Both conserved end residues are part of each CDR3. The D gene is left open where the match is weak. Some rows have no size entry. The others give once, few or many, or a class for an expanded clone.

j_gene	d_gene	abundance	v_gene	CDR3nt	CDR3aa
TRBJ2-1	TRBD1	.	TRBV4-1	TGCGCCAGCAGCCAGCGACAGGGGGCGGATGAGCAGTTCTTC	CASSQRQGADEQFF
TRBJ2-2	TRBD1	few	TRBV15	TGTGCCACCAGCAACGCTTACAGGGGGGACACCGGGGAGCTGTTTTTT	CATSNAYRGDTGELFF
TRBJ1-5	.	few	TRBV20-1	TGCAGTGCTAGAGTCGGAGTCGGATTTAATCAGCCCCAGCATTTT	CSARVGVGFNQPQHF
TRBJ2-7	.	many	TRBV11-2	TGTGCCAGCAGCTTAGTGTCCAGAACCTACGAGCAGTACTTC	CASSLVSRTYEQYF
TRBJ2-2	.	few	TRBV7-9	TGTGCCAGCAGCTCGATGGGGGGCTCCGGGGAGCTGTTTTTT	CASSSMGGSGELFF
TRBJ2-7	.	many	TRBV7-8	TGTGCCAGCAACTCCGGCGGCTCCTACGAGCAGTACTTC	CASNSGGSYEQYF
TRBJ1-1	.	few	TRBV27	TGTGCCAGCAGCCACGGGGGGTTGAACACTGAAGCTTTCTTT	CASSHGGLNTEAFF
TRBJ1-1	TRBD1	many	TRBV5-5	TGTGCCAGCAGCTGGGGACAGGGAATTTCTGAAGCTTTCTTT	CASSWGQGISEAFF
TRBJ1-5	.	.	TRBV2	TGTGCCAGCAGTGAAGCGTCGGGGATCCATCAGCCCCAGCATTTT	CASSEASGIHQPQHF
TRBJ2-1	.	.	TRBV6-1	TGTGCCAGCAGGAGCCCCGGTGTTGGTGAGCAGTTCTTC	CASRSPGVGEQFF
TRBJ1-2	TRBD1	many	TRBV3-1	TGTGCCAGCAGCCAAGGGTACGGACAGGGGGCGCATGGCTACACCTTC	CASSQGYGQGAHGYTF
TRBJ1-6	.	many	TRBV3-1	TGTGCCAGCAGCCCAACAGGTACCGGCTCACCCCTCCACTTT	CASSPTGTGSPLHF
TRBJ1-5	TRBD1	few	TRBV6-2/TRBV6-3	TGTGCCAGCACCGATACAGGGGCGCCCAATCAGCCCCAGCATTTT	CASTDTGAPNQPQHF
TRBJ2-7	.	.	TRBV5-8	TGTGCCAGCAGCTGGGGCCAAGCGACCTACGAGCAGTACTTC	CASSWGQATYEQYF
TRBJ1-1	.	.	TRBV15	TGTGCCACCAGCAGAGAGGGGAGCGCTGAAGCTTTCTTT	CATSREGSAEAFF
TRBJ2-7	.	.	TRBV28	TGTGCCAGCAGTCCCGCCCTAGAAGACGAGCAGTACTTC	CASSPALEDEQYF
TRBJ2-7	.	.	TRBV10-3	TGTGCCAGCACTTTACCGGCACGGGAACTTCTATACGAGCAGTACTTC	CASTLPARELLYEQYF
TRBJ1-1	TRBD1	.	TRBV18	TGTGCCAGCTCACCCCGGGACAGGGGAGAAGCTTTCTTT	CASSPRDRGEAFF
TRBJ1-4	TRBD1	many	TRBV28	TGCGCCAGCAGCCCCGGACAGGGAGGGGAAAAACTGTTTTTT	CASSPGQGGEKLFF
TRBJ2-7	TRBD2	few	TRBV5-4	TGTGCCAGCAGCTCCCCGGGGGGGACTAGCGGTTTCTACGAGCAGTACTTC	CASSSPGGTSGFYEQYF
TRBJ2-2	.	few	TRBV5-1	TGCGCCAGCAGCTTCACAAGGACCACCGGGGAGCTGTTTTTT	CASSFTRTTGELFF
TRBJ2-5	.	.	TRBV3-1	TGTGCCAGCAGCCAGAGAACAGGGCGTGAGACCCAGTACTTC	CASSQRTGRETQYF
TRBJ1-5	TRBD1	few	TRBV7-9	TGTGCCAGCGCACAGGGGCTCGGGCAGCCCCAGCATTTT	CASAQGLGQPQHF
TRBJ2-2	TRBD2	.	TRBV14	TGTGCCAGCAGCGTGACTAGCGGGGGGGCGAACACCGGGGAGCTGTTTTTT	CASSVTSGGANTGELFF
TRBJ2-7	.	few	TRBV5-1	TGCGCCAGCAGTTACAGGGATGGCGAGCAGTACTTC	CASSYRDGEQYF
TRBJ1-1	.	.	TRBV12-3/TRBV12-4	TGTGCCAGCAGTTTAGGACAGACCAACACTGAAGCTTTCTTT	CASSLGQTNTEAFF
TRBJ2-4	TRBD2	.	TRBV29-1	TGCAGCGTTGAGGCGGGAGGGCCCTCGGCCAAAAACATTCAGTACTTC	CSVEAGGPSAKNIQYF
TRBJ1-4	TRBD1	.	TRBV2	TGTGCCAGCATCAAGGGGACAGTTCTGGGTGCAACTAATGAAAAACTGTTTTTT	CASIKGTVLGATNEKLFF
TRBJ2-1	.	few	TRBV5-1	TGCGCCAGCAGCTTAATGGCGGGAAGGGACAATGAGCAGTTCTTC	CASSLMAGRDNEQFF
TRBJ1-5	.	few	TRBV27	TGTGCCAGCAGTTTACCTTACCTTAGCAATCAGCCCCAGCATTTT	CASSLPYLSNQPQHF
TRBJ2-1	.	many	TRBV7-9	TGTGCCAGCAGCATTGGCAATGAGCAGTTCTTC	CASSIGNEQFF
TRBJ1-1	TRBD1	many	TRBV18	TGTGCCAGCTCACCACCGGGACAGCGGCTGAACACTGAAGCTTTCTTT	CASSPPGQRLNTEAFF
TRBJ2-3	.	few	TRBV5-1	TGCGCCAGCAGACAAGGAGATACGCAGTATTTT	CASRQGDTQYF
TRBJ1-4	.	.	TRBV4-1	TGCGCCAGCAGCCAAGATAGAGGGGACGCAACTAATGAAAAACTGTTTTTT	CASSQDRGDATNEKLFF
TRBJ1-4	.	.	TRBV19	TGTGCCAGTAGTATGTCGACGGGGACTAATGAAAAACTGTTTTTT	CASSMSTGTNEKLFF
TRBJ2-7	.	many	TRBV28	TGTGCCACCCAGGGGCTGGGCCCCTACGAGCAGTACTTC	CATQGLGPYEQYF
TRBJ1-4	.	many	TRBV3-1	TGTGCCAGCAGCCCGGCAACTAATGAAAAACTGTTTTTT	CASSPATNEKLFF
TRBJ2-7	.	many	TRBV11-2	TGTGCCAGCAGCTTACTTTGGGGCGGAATCTCCTACGAGCAGTACTTC	CASSLLWGGISYEQYF
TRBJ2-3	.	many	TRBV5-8	TGTGCCAGCAGCGCACAGGCAGATACGCAGTATTTT	CASSAQADTQYF
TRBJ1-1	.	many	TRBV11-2	TGTGCCAGCAGCTTAGACAGGGACACTGAAGCTTTCTTT	CASSLDRDTEAFF
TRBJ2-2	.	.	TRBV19	TGTGCCAGTAGTCCGGGGACCGCCGCGAACACCGGGGAGCTGTTTTTT	CASSPGTAANTGELFF
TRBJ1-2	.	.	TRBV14	TGTGCCAGCAGCCAAGAGCGCCTGGGGGGCTACGGCTACACCTTC	CASSQERLGGYGYTF
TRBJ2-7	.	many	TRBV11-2	TGTGCCAGCAGCGGAGAGGGGCCCTACGAGCAGTACTTC	CASSGEGPYEQYF
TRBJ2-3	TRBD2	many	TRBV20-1	TGCAGTGCTAGACCAACGGGACTATCCTTCGGGGATACGCAGTATTTT	CSARPTGLSFGDTQYF
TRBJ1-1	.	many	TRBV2	TGTGCCAGCGAATCCGAGAAGCAGGGCGGGACTGAAGCTTTCTTT	CASESEKQGGTEAFF
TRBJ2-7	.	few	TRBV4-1	TGCGCCAGCAGCCCCCAAGCGGGTAGCTCCTACGAGCAGTACTTC	CASSPQAGSSYEQYF
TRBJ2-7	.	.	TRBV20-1	TGCAGTGCTCCTACTAGGGTCGGAAGCGAGCAGTACTTC	CSAPTRVGSEQYF
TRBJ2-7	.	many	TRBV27	TGTGCCAGCACCCCCGCCGGGGTCCACGAGCAGTACTTC	CASTPAGVHEQYF
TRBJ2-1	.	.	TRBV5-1	TGCGCCAGCAGCTTGGGGCCGCAGAGCTCCTACAATGAGCAGTTCTTC	CASSLGPQSSYNEQFF
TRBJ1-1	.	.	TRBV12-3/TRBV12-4	TGTGCCAGCAGTTTAAGGGTAGTAGGAGGGTTGGGGACTGAAGCTTTCTTT	CASSLRVVGGLGTEAFF
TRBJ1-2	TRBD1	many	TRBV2	TGTGCCAGCAGTGATCTTGAAGGGACAGGGAGGATCCATGGCTACACCTTC	CASSDLEGTGRIHGYTF
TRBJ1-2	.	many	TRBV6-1	TGTGCCAGCAGTGAAGCGCTGGGATACTATGGCTACACCTTC	CASSEALGYYGYTF
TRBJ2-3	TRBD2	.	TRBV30	TGTGCCTGGAGTGTAACTTTAACTAGCGGGGGCCCGGATACGCAGTATTTT	CAWSVTLTSGGPDTQYF
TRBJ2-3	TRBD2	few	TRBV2	TGTGCCAGCAGTGACCCAGCGGGGGGCCTAGATACGCAGTATTTT	CASSDPAGGLDTQYF
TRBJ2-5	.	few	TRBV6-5	TGTGCCAGCAGTTACTCCTCGGAGGTTTGGGAGACCCAGTACTTC	CASSYSSEVWETQYF
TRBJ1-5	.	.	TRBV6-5	TGTGCCAGCAGTTACAGGGATCTGCAGCCCCAGCATTTT	CASSYRDLQPQHF
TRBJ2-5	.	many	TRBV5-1	TGCGCCAGCAGCCAAGGCGAGTGGGTACAAGAGACCCAGTACTTC	CASSQGEWVQETQYF